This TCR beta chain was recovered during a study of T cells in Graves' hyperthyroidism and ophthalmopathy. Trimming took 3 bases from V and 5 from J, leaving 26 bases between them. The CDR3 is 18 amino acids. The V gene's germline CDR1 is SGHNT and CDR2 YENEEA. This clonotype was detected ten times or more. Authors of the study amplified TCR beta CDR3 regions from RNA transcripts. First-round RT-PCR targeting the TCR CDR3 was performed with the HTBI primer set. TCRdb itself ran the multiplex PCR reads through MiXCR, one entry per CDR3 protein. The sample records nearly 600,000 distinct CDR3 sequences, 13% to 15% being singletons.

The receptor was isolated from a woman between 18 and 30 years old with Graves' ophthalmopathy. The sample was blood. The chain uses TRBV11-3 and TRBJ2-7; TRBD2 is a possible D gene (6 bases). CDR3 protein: CASSLTGRFSGVKHEQYF. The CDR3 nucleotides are TGTGCCAGCAGCTTGACCGGACGATTTTCGGGGGTGAAACACGAGCAGTACTTC.